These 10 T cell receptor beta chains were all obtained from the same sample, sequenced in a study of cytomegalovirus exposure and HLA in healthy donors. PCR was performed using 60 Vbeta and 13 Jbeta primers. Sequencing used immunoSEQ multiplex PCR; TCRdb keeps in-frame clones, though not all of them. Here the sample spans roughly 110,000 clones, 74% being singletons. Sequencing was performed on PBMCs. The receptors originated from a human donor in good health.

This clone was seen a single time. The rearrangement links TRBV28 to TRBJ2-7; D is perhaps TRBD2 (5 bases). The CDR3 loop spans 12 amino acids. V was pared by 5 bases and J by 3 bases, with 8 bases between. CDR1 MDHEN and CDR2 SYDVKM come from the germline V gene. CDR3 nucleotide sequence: TGTGCCAGCAGTCGGGAATTCTACGAGCAGTACTTC. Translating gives CASSREFYEQYF.

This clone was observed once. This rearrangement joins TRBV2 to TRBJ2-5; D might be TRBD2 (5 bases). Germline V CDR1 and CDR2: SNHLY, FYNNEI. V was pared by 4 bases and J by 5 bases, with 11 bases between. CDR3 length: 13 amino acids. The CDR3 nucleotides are TGTGCCAGCAGTGCTGAGGGTTTGGAGACCCAGTACTTC. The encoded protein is CASSAEGLETQYF. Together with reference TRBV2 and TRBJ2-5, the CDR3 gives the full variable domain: EPEVTQTPSHQVTQMGQEVILRCVPISNHLYFYWYRQILGQKVEFLVSFYNNEISEKSEIFDDQFSVERPDGSNFTLKIRSTKLEDSAMYFCASSAEGLETQYFGPGTRLLVL.

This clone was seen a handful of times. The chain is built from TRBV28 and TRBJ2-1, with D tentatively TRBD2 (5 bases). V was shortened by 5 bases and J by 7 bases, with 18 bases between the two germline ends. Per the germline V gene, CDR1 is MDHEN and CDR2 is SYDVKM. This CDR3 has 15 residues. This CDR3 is CASSPPGGFGNEQFF. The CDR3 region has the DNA TGTGCCAGCAGTCCCCCTGGAGGCTTCGGGAATGAGCAGTTCTTC. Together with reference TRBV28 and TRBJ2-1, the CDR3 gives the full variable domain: DVKVTQSSRYLVKRTGEKVFLECVQDMDHENMFWYRQDPGLGLRLIYFSYDVKMKEKGDIPEGYSVSREKKERFSLILESASTNQTSMYLCASSPPGGFGNEQFFGPGTRLTVL.

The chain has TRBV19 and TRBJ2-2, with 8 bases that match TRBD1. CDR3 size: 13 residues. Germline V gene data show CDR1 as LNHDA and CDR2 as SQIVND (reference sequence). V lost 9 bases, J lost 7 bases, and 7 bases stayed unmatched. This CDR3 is CASQGAVIGELFF. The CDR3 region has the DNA TGTGCCAGCCAGGGGGCTGTAATCGGGGAGCTGTTTTTT.

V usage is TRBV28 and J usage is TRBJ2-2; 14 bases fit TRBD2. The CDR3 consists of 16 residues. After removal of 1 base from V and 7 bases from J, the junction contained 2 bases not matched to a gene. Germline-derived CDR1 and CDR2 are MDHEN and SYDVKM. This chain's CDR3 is CASSLLTSGRVGELFF. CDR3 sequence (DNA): TGTGCCAGCAGTTTATTGACTAGCGGGAGGGTCGGGGAGCTGTTTTTT. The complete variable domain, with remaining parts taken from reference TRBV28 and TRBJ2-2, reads DVKVTQSSRYLVKRTGEKVFLECVQDMDHENMFWYRQDPGLGLRLIYFSYDVKMKEKGDIPEGYSVSREKKERFSLILESASTNQTSMYLCASSLLTSGRVGELFFGEGSRLTVL.

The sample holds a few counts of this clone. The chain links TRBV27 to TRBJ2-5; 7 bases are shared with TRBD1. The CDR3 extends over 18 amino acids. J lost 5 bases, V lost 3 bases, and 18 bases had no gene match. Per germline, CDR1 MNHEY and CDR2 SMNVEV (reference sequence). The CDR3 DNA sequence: TGTGCCAGCAGTTTTAGGGAACCCCTGGCAGGGGGTTCGGAGACCCAGTACTTC. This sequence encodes CASSFREPLAGGSETQYF.

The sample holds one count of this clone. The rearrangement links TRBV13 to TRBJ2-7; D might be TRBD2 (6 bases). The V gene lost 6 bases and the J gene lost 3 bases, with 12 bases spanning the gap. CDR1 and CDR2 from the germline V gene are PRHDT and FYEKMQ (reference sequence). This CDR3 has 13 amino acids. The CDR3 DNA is TGTGCCAGCAGTTACACCGGGGGCTACGAGCAGTACTTC. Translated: CASSYTGGYEQYF.

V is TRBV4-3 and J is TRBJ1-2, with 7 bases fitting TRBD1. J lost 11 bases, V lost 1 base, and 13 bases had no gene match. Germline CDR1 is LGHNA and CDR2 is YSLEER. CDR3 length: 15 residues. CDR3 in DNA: TGCGCCAGCAGCCAAGGCGACAGGGCAGGCAGCGCGTACACCTTC. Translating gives CASSQGDRAGSAYTF.

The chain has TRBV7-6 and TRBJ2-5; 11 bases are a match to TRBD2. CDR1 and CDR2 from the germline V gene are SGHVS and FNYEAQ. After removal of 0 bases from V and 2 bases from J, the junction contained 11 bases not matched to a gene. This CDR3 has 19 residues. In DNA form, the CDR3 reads TGTGCCAGCAGCTTAGCGCCCCCTAGCGGGGGGTGGGTACAAGAGACCCAGTACTTC. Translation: CASSLAPPSGGWVQETQYF.

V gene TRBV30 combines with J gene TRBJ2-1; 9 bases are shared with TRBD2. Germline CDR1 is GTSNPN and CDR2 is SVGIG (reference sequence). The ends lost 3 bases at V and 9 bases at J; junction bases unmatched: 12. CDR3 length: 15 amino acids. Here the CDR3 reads CAWRRGGRAGVEQFF. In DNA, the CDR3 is TGTGCCTGGAGACGGGGCGGGAGGGCCGGGGTTGAGCAGTTCTTC. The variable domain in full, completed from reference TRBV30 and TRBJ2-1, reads SQTIHQWPATLVQPVGSPLSLECTVEGTSNPNLYWYRQAAGRGLQLLFYSVGIGQISSEVPQNLSASRPQDRQFILSSKKLLLSDSGFYLCAWRRGGRAGVEQFFGPGTRLTVL.